This passage covers 28 T cell receptor beta chains from one sample sequenced in a study of cytomegalovirus exposure and HLA in healthy donors. Vbeta (60) and Jbeta (13) primers were used in the PCR. The data were produced by immunoSEQ multiplex PCR, yet TCRdb's version contains in-frame clones alone and is incomplete. This table has about 190,000 clones, about 88% appearing once. Sequencing was performed on PBMCs. The receptors stem from a woman between 18 and 30 years old in good health and CMV-seronegative.

The chain uses TRBV29-1 and TRBJ1-2; D possibly corresponds to TRBD1 (5 bases). Trimming left V 5 bases short and J 4 bases short, with 5 bases between. The germline V gene encodes CDR1 SQVTM and CDR2 ANQGSEA. The CDR3 has 10 amino acids. CDR3 sequence reads: CSVRGYGYTF. For the CDR3, the DNA is TGCAGCGTTAGGGGCTATGGCTACACCTTC. The whole variable domain, filled in from reference TRBV29-1 and TRBJ1-2, reads SAVISQKPSRDICQRGTSLTIQCQVDSQVTMMFWYRQQPGQSLTLIATANQGSEATYESGFVIDKFPISRPNLTFSTLTVSNMSPEDSSIYLCSVRGYGYTFGSGTRLTVV.

This clone was picked up one time. The J gene is TRBJ2-7, the V gene TRBV29-1; no reliable D call. The germline V gene has CDR1 SQVTM and CDR2 ANQGSEA. CDR3 length: 13 amino acids. Trimming pared 3 bases from V and 3 bases from J, leaving 12 bases between. The CDR3 loop reads CSVDKPNSYEQYF. The DNA of the CDR3 is TGCAGCGTTGACAAGCCCAACAGCTACGAGCAGTACTTC.

This sequence joins TRBV29-1 and TRBJ2-1; 9 positions match TRBD1. Trimming took 6 bases from V and 0 from J; bases not matched to a gene: 9. The CDR3 totals 16 residues. Germline CDR1 reads SQVTM; CDR2 reads ANQGSEA. Written as DNA, the CDR3 is TGCAGCGTGTATTCAATGACAGGGGGCTCCTACAATGAGCAGTTCTTC. Translating gives CSVYSMTGGSYNEQFF.

V is TRBV19 and J is TRBJ2-2, with 10 positions matching TRBD2. This CDR3 has 16 amino acids. Germline V gives CDR1 LNHDA, CDR2 SQIVND (reference sequence). The V and J ends lost 6 bases and 4 bases, in that order; junction bases with no gene match: 8. This CDR3 is CASRTPSGSVTGELFF. The CDR3 coding sequence is TGTGCCAGTAGGACTCCTAGCGGGAGTGTCACCGGGGAGCTGTTTTTT.

V usage is TRBV15 and J usage is TRBJ2-3, with D perhaps matching TRBD1 (6 bases). From germline, CDR1 is LNHNV and CDR2 YYDKDF (reference sequence). CDR3 length equals 15 residues. Trimming took 3 bases from V and 4 from J, leaving 14 bases between them. As DNA, the CDR3 is TGTGCCACCAGCAGGCCCAAGACAGGCGCAGATACGCAGTATTTT. Translated, it gives CATSRPKTGADTQYF.

The CDR3 DNA sequence: TGCGCCAGCAGCTGGGACTTGACTAGCGGTAGCACAGATACGCAGTATTTT. It specifies CASSWDLTSGSTDTQYF. The chain is built from TRBV5-1 and TRBJ2-3, with 9 bases lining up with TRBD2. Per the germline V gene, CDR1 is SGHRS and CDR2 is YFSETQ. The CDR3 length is 17 residues. With 3 bases clipped from V and 0 bases from J, the junction kept 8 bases outside the gene matches.

The chain is built from TRBV11-2 and TRBJ2-3; 8 bases fit TRBD2. Trimming at V came to 6 bases and at J to 4 bases, leaving 0 bases not matched to a gene. Germline V gene sequence: CDR1 SGHAT, CDR2 FQNNGV. The CDR3 spans 12 residues. The chain's CDR3 is CASRREADTQYF. The CDR3 nucleotides are TGTGCCAGCAGGCGGGAGGCAGATACGCAGTATTTT.

The J gene is TRBJ2-2, the V gene TRBV6-1; D is undetermined. This CDR3 comprises 15 residues. V lost 1 base and J 3 bases, leaving 9 bases between the germline ends. Germline assignment: CDR1 MNHNS and CDR2 SASEGT. CDR3 nucleotides: TGTGCCAGCAGTGAAGAAGTCACAGACACCGGGGAGCTGTTTTTT. This codes for CASSEEVTDTGELFF.

V and J are TRBV12-2 and TRBJ2-3; the table's D call TRBD2 went unverified against the DNA. TRBV12-2 is recorded as a pseudogene. CDR3 size: 18 residues. DNA of the CDR3: TGTGCAAGTCGCTTAGCCAGGACTAGCGGGAGGCCCACAGATACGCAGTATTTT. It yields the protein CASRLARTSGRPTDTQYF.

The CDR3 bases are TGTGCCAGCAGTGTTCCAGCGGGAACCTCCCCGCTGAGTCGGCAGTTCTTC. Translating gives CASSVPAGTSPLSRQFF. V usage is TRBV6-1 and J usage is TRBJ2-1; 7 nucleotides match TRBD2. Looked up from germline, CDR1 is MNHNS and CDR2 is SASEGT. Unmatched junction bases numbered 21, after V lost 4 bases and J lost 12 bases. CDR3 size: 17 residues.

The V gene is TRBV5-6, the J gene TRBJ1-2; TRBD1 might be the D (5 bases). CDR3 size: 14 residues. V lost 9 bases and J lost 2, with 17 bases in between. Germline V gene lookup returns CDR1 SGHDT and CDR2 YYEEEE. CDR3 residues: CATRGEGRNYGYTF. The CDR3, as DNA: TGTGCCACGAGAGGGGAGGGTCGCAACTATGGCTACACCTTC.

The chain has TRBV4-1 and TRBJ2-2, with a tentative D call TRBD2 (7 bases). Between the trimmed V and J ends, which lost 0 bases and 2 bases, there was a span of 16 bases. Germline V CDR1 and CDR2: MGHRA, YSYEKL. The CDR3 covers 18 residues. Here the CDR3 reads CASSQDELWGGNTGELFF. The CDR3 region has the DNA TGCGCCAGCAGCCAAGATGAGTTGTGGGGGGGCAACACCGGGGAGCTGTTTTTT.

J is TRBJ2-3 and V is TRBV5-4, with D possibly TRBD1 on 5 matching bases. CDR3 length: 15 amino acids. Between the trimmed V and J ends, which lost 1 base and 3 bases, there was a span of 12 bases. The V gene's germline CDR1 is SGHNT and CDR2 YYREEE (reference sequence). CDR3 DNA sequence: TGTGCCAGCAGCTTGACAGGTGCAAGAACAGATACGCAGTATTTT. This codes for CASSLTGARTDTQYF.

V gene TRBV10-1 combines with J gene TRBJ1-6, with a possible D match to TRBD1 (6 bases). Germline CDR1 is WNHNN and CDR2 is SYGVQD (reference sequence). This CDR3 comprises 15 residues. Trimming shortened V by 11 bases and J by 5 bases, and 19 bases separated the two germline ends. The CDR3 sequence: CAHPTRQANNSPLHF. The CDR3 bases are TGCGCCCACCCCACCCGACAGGCCAATAATTCACCCCTCCACTTT.

The chain links TRBV25-1 to TRBJ2-5; D call uncertain. The DNA end lines up better with TRBJ2-7; the J call may be wrong. Looked up from germline, CDR1 is MGHDK and CDR2 is SYGVNS. The CDR3 covers 14 residues. CDR3 residues: CASSEYRQAYEQYF. The CDR3 nucleotides read TGTGCCAGCAGTGAATACAGACAAGCCTACGAGCAGTACTTC.

V and J are TRBV5-8 and TRBJ2-1, with TRBD2 matching over 10 bases. The CDR3 has 16 amino acids. Trimming at V came to 0 bases and at J to 5 bases, leaving 5 bases not matched to a gene. Germline V CDR1 and CDR2: SGHTS, YDEGEE. The CDR3 DNA reads as TGTGCCAGCAGCTTGGCCACTAGCGGGATGCACAATGAGCAGTTCTTC. Translated, it gives CASSLATSGMHNEQFF.

The rearrangement links TRBV5-4 to TRBJ2-2; 11 positions match TRBD2. The V gene end was trimmed by 4 bases and the J gene end by 6 bases; junction bases not matched to a gene: 5. CDR1 SGHNT and CDR2 YYREEE come from the germline V gene (reference sequence). This CDR3 is 15 amino acids long. The CDR3 bases are TGTGCCAGCAGCCCATTTAGCGGGGGGGCCGGGGAGCTGTTTTTT. Residues: CASSPFSGGAGELFF.

The chain uses TRBV6-5 and TRBJ1-2; D is undetermined. Trimming cost V 2 bases and J 2 bases, with 6 bases left between them. Germline V CDR1 and CDR2: MNHEY, SVGAGI. CDR3 length: 13 amino acids. The CDR3 DNA sequence: TGTGCCAGCAGTTACACTTACAACTATGGCTACACCTTC. This encodes CASSYTYNYGYTF.

This clone turned up a few times. V gene TRBV27 combines with J gene TRBJ1-1; TRBD1 matches 7 bases. CDR3 length: 13 amino acids. CDR1 MNHEY and CDR2 SMNVEV come from the germline V gene (reference sequence). V dropped 2 bases and J dropped 4; count of bases not matched to a gene: 1. CDR3 nucleotide sequence: TGTGCCAGCAGTTTAAACAGGGGCACTGAAGCTTTCTTT. Translated, it gives CASSLNRGTEAFF.

The CDR3 DNA is TGTGCCTGGAGTGTGGGACTGTCCTACGAGCAGTACTTC. Translated, it gives CAWSVGLSYEQYF. V and J are TRBV30 and TRBJ2-7; a possible D gene is TRBD2 (6 bases). Germline V lookup: CDR1 GTSNPN, CDR2 SVGIG (reference sequence). The CDR3 is made up of 13 amino acids. The ends were cut back, 0 bases at V and 1 base at J, with 7 bases in the middle.

The J gene is TRBJ2-5, the V gene TRBV7-2; 7 bases line up with TRBD2. Germline lookup yields CDR1 SGHTA and CDR2 FQGNSA. The CDR3 consists of 14 residues. The V gene end was trimmed by 8 bases and the J gene end by 1 base; junction bases not matched to a gene: 7. CDR3 region: CASFPGTTQETQYF. The CDR3 nucleotides read TGTGCCAGCTTCCCAGGGACTACCCAAGAGACCCAGTACTTC.

The chain couples TRBV28 to TRBJ1-3; 8 positions agree with TRBD1. Per germline, CDR1 MDHEN and CDR2 SYDVKM. Trimming at V came to 4 bases and at J to 3 bases, leaving 14 bases not matched to a gene. This CDR3 is 18 amino acids long. CDR3 nucleotides: TGTGCCAGCAGTTCTGGACAGGGTCCTCAGGCACTTGGAAACACCATATATTTT. It encodes CASSSGQGPQALGNTIYF.

Of note for this clone: Other DNA sequences of this sample code for an identical CDR3. The CDR3 sequence: CASSLAGNEQFF. DNA of the CDR3: TGTGCCAGCAGTTTGGCGGGGAATGAGCAGTTCTTC. This rearrangement joins TRBV27 to TRBJ2-1; a weak D match, TRBD2 (6 bases). V shed 3 bases and J shed 7 bases, with 7 bases lying between them. The CDR3 covers 12 residues. Germline V CDR1 and CDR2: MNHEY, SMNVEV (reference sequence).

This chain links TRBV7-9 with TRBJ2-5; TRBD2 might be the D (7 bases). In germline, CDR1 is SEHNR, CDR2 FQNEAQ (reference sequence). V was clipped by 4 bases and J by 3 bases, with 15 bases between them. This CDR3 has 15 residues. The CDR3 loop reads CASSSPEGGKETQYF. The DNA for the CDR3 is TGTGCCAGCAGCTCCCCCGAGGGGGGGAAAGAGACCCAGTACTTC.

This rearrangement joins TRBV28 to TRBJ2-7; a possible D gene is TRBD2 (6 bases). The germline CDR1 and CDR2 sequences are MDHEN and SYDVKM. V shed 6 bases and J shed 2 bases, with 23 bases lying between them. The CDR3 is 17 amino acids. The DNA of the CDR3 is TGTGCCAGCAGACTAGGGACTCGGTGGGGCGATCCCTACGAGCAGTACTTC. It yields the protein CASRLGTRWGDPYEQYF.

In its sample, this clone was seen once. This chain connects TRBV4-1 to TRBJ2-2, with no clear D. With 4 bases removed from V and 4 bases from J, the gap between germline ends came to 16 bases. Germline V lookup: CDR1 MGHRA, CDR2 YSYEKL. The CDR3 has 16 residues. The CDR3 bases are TGCGCCAGCAGCCGTGGAGACCGCATGACCACCGGGGAGCTGTTTTTT. Amino acids: CASSRGDRMTTGELFF.

This chain links TRBV28 with TRBJ1-5; TRBD1 might be the D (5 bases). The CDR3 loop spans 14 amino acids. V gave up 3 bases and J gave up 7 bases, with 13 bases separating them. Germline-derived CDR1 and CDR2 are MDHEN and SYDVKM. The CDR3 loop reads CASSFRGTQQPQHF. DNA for the CDR3: TGTGCCAGCAGTTTTCGGGGGACCCAACAGCCCCAGCATTTT.

The chain is built from TRBV9 and TRBJ2-1, with 15 bases lining up with TRBD2. In germline, CDR1 is SGDLS, CDR2 YYNGEE. J was trimmed by 10 bases and V by 4 bases; bases with no gene match: 12. The CDR3 is 17 residues long. CDR3 sequence reads: CASSYTKGLAGGAEQFF. The DNA of the CDR3 is TGTGCCAGCAGCTACACCAAGGGACTAGCGGGGGGAGCGGAGCAGTTCTTC.